This passage covers 25 T cell receptor beta chains from one sample sequenced in a study of vaccination and CD4 T cells after COVID-19. Their antigen targets remain unknown. Sequenced with the Oncomine TCR Beta short-read assay was DNA taken from cultured CD4+ T cells. TCRdb reanalysed the PCR reads using MiXCR and keeps one entry per CDR3 protein. The table records 6,000 to 7,500 distinct CDR3 sequences, approximately 40% of them present only once. Treatment given: approximately 10-day PBMC culture with coronavirus spike peptide pools or control peptides (ViraFEST assay). CD4+ T cells that came from the unexposed donor were collected before the COVID-19 pandemic (2011-2018). The material sequenced was CD4+ T cells from blood, cultured in vitro. These receptors all stem from a human donor in good health.

The chain joins TRBV6-5 to TRBJ1-2, with D possibly being TRBD1 (5 bases). This CDR3 has 14 amino acids. Germline values: CDR1 MNHEY, CDR2 SVGAGI. V was clipped by 0 bases and J by 7 bases, with 12 bases between them. Here the CDR3 DNA reads TGTGCCAGCAGTTACTCGGGGGTCGCCGGTGGCTACACCTTC. Translation gives CASSYSGVAGGYTF.

The CDR3 sequence: CASTKAENTEAFF. CDR3 nucleotide sequence: TGTGCCAGCACCAAAGCAGAGAACACTGAAGCTTTCTTT. V is TRBV6-1 and J is TRBJ1-1; D is unresolved. V dropped 7 bases and J dropped 1 base, with 10 bases sitting between them. The CDR3 has 13 amino acids. CDR1 is MNHNS, CDR2 SASEGT, per germline.

This clonotype has only a few counts. V is TRBV12-3 or TRBV12-4 and J is TRBJ2-5, with 8 bases that match TRBD2. CDR3 length: 13 residues. V was clipped by 5 bases and J by 5 bases; unmatched bases: 4. The CDR3 nucleotides are TGTGCCAGCAGTAACCGGGGGGGTGAGACCCAGTACTTC. This codes for CASSNRGGETQYF.

The V and J genes are TRBV20-1 and TRBJ1-2; D is unresolved. From germline, CDR1 is DFQATT and CDR2 SNEGSKA (reference sequence). With 2 bases removed from V and 6 bases from J, the gap between germline ends came to 13 bases. This CDR3 region has 13 residues. CDR3: CSARSGTRHGYTF. The CDR3 nucleotides are TGCAGTGCTAGATCAGGAACCCGCCATGGCTACACCTTC.

Only a few counts were recorded for this clonotype. The chain has TRBV15 and TRBJ1-1; D is perhaps TRBD1 (6 bases). The ends were cut back, 1 base at V and 3 bases at J, with 9 bases in the middle. This CDR3 has 14 amino acids. Germline loops: CDR1 LNHNV, CDR2 YYDKDF (reference sequence). CDR3 coding DNA: TGTGCCACCAGCAGAGGGACAGCCGACACTGAAGCTTTCTTT. It codes for CATSRGTADTEAFF.

This clonotype ranks as large. The chain uses TRBV6-1 and TRBJ1-1; the D is unclear. CDR1 MNHNS and CDR2 SASEGT come from the germline V gene. Trimming left V 1 base short and J 11 bases short, with 11 bases between. CDR3 length: 12 residues. In DNA, the CDR3 is TGTGCCAGCAGTGAAGTCGGAGGGCCGGCTTTCTTT. Protein product: CASSEVGGPAFF.

This clonotype showed up just a few times. V gene TRBV7-3 combines with J gene TRBJ2-7; tentatively, D is TRBD1 or TRBD2 (5 bases each). CDR1 is SGHTA, CDR2 FQGTGA, per germline. This CDR3 spans 14 amino acids. V was cut by 0 bases and J by 5 bases, with 11 bases left in between. The CDR3 bases are TGTGCCAGCAGCTTAACCGGGACCCATGACGAGCAGTACTTC. It codes for CASSLTGTHDEQYF.

The sample holds a few counts of this clonotype. The gene calls are TRBV11-2 and TRBJ2-3; 7 nucleotides agree with TRBD1. The CDR3 sequence is 18 residues long. Germline V lookup: CDR1 SGHAT, CDR2 FQNNGV. The V gene end was trimmed by 5 bases and the J gene end by 5 bases; junction bases not matched to a gene: 19. CDR3 amino acids: CASSQAKEGAYRGDTQYF. CDR3 bases: TGTGCCAGCAGCCAAGCGAAAGAGGGGGCTTACCGGGGAGATACGCAGTATTTT.

The V and J genes are TRBV20-1 and TRBJ2-1; 7 positions match TRBD2. CDR3 length equals 16 residues. Trimming at V came to 3 bases and at J to 7 bases, leaving 15 bases not matched to a gene. Germline CDR1 and CDR2: DFQATT and SNEGSKA (reference sequence). The CDR3: CSASSGEALSSNEQFF. The CDR3 region has the DNA TGCAGTGCTAGCAGCGGGGAAGCCCTGAGTAGTAATGAGCAGTTCTTC.

This clonotype was picked up a small number of times. The chain has TRBV7-2 and TRBJ1-1, with D hard to call. The CDR3 extends over 14 amino acids. The V end lost 2 bases, the J end lost 1 base, and 8 bases lay between the germline ends. The germline V gene encodes CDR1 SGHTA and CDR2 FQGNSA. The CDR3 nucleotides are TGTGCCAGCAGCTTAAGGCGGGGGAACACTGAAGCTTTCTTT. It translates to CASSLRRGNTEAFF.

The sample holds a few counts of this clonotype. J is TRBJ1-2 and V is TRBV10-2; D is unresolved. Trimming took 6 bases from V and 3 from J, leaving 17 bases between them. Germline CDR1 and CDR2: WSHSY and SAAADI. CDR3 length equals 15 residues. The CDR3 reads CASSPLIGVDYGYTF. The CDR3 region has the DNA TGCGCCAGCAGCCCCTTGATCGGGGTCGACTATGGCTACACCTTC.

This clonotype was seen a handful of times. The chain joins TRBV10-3 to TRBJ1-1; TRBD1 is a possible D gene (5 bases). The V gene lost 3 bases and the J gene lost 4 bases, with 18 bases spanning the gap. This CDR3 has 16 amino acids. CDR1 is ENHRY and CDR2 is SYGVKD in the germline V gene. CDR3 sequence reads: CAISDISRGVGTEAFF. For the CDR3, the DNA is TGTGCCATCAGTGACATTAGTAGGGGCGTGGGCACTGAAGCTTTCTTT.

This clonotype has only a few counts. The chain carries TRBV6-1 and TRBJ1-5; tentatively, D is TRBD1 (5 bases). V lost 5 bases, J lost 4 bases, and 12 bases lay in between. Germline lookup yields CDR1 MNHNS and CDR2 SASEGT. The CDR3 length is 14 residues. CDR3 amino acids: CASSRGVANQPQHF. CDR3 bases: TGTGCCAGCAGTAGAGGGGTGGCTAATCAGCCCCAGCATTTT.

This clonotype was counted only a few times. J is TRBJ2-5 and V is TRBV6-5; D is unclear. The germline gives CDR1 MNHEY, CDR2 SVGAGI. V lost 0 bases, J lost 4 bases, and 6 bases lay in between. The length of the CDR3 is 13 residues. Here the CDR3 DNA reads TGTGCCAGCAGTTACTCGTACGGAGAGACCCAGTACTTC. As protein: CASSYSYGETQYF.

This clonotype was counted between two and nine times. The gene calls are TRBV18 and TRBJ1-1; D is perhaps TRBD1 (6 bases). Trimming left V 3 bases short and J 0 bases short, with 11 bases between. This CDR3 region has 15 residues. Per the germline V gene, CDR1 is KGHSH and CDR2 is LQKENI. CDR3 protein: CASSPTTGLNTEAFF. CDR3 sequence (DNA): TGTGCCAGCTCACCTACGACAGGCCTGAACACTGAAGCTTTCTTT.

The chain links TRBV6-1 to TRBJ1-2; D unclear. This CDR3 has 12 amino acids. Germline V gene lookup returns CDR1 MNHNS and CDR2 SASEGT. V dropped 5 bases and J dropped 3 bases, with 7 bases sitting between them. The CDR3 protein is CASSSTDYGYTF. Here the CDR3 DNA reads TGTGCCAGCAGTAGTACGGACTATGGCTACACCTTC.

The chain has TRBV7-9 and TRBJ2-5; D is possibly TRBD1 (6 bases). With 1 base removed from V and 5 bases from J, the gap between germline ends came to 14 bases. The germline V gene has CDR1 SEHNR and CDR2 FQNEAQ (reference sequence). The CDR3 runs to 15 residues. The CDR3 bases are TGTGCCAGCAGCTTAGTTGGGGGCAGGGAGGAGACCCAGTACTTC. This sequence encodes CASSLVGGREETQYF.

The table lists this clonotype with a few counts. The chain combines TRBV6-1 with TRBJ1-5; 9 bases align to TRBD1. Germline trimming cut 6 bases from V and 10 bases from J; bases unmatched to any gene: 10. Germline loops: CDR1 MNHNS, CDR2 SASEGT. The CDR3 is made up of 14 amino acids. The CDR3 spells CASRAGTGPAPQHF. The CDR3 bases are TGTGCCAGCAGGGCCGGGACAGGGCCTGCCCCCCAGCATTTT.

The chain is built from TRBV7-9 and TRBJ2-7, with D possibly TRBD2 on 6 matching bases. CDR1 is SEHNR, CDR2 FQNEAQ, per germline (reference sequence). The CDR3 has 13 amino acids. V dropped 2 bases and J dropped 7 bases, with 12 bases sitting between them. The CDR3 loop reads CASSLSGDSEQYF. The CDR3 bases are TGTGCCAGCAGCTTAAGTGGGGACTCTGAGCAGTACTTC.

This clonotype was counted once. The chain combines TRBV18 with TRBJ2-5, with D tentatively TRBD1 (6 bases). V was pared by 5 bases and J by 5 bases, with 18 bases between. The germline V gene has CDR1 KGHSH and CDR2 LQKENI. The CDR3 totals 15 residues. CDR3 protein: CASSTQGPLGETQYF. CDR3 bases: TGTGCCAGCTCAACCCAGGGGCCACTCGGGGAGACCCAGTACTTC.

The chain uses TRBV7-9 and TRBJ1-2; 8 positions agree with TRBD1. Germline loops: CDR1 SEHNR, CDR2 FQNEAQ (reference sequence). Trimming took 4 bases from V and 4 from J; bases not matched to a gene: 5. The CDR3 covers 14 residues. The CDR3 loop reads CASSSGTGIYGYTF. Here the CDR3 DNA reads TGTGCCAGCAGCTCCGGGACAGGCATCTATGGCTACACCTTC.

The CDR3 is CASRGPLRNEQYF. Here the CDR3 DNA reads TGTGCCAGCAGAGGACCGCTCAGGAACGAGCAGTACTTC. The rearrangement joins TRBV6-1 to TRBJ2-7; D gene unclear. V was shortened by 6 bases and J by 5 bases, with 14 bases between the two germline ends. Per the germline V gene, CDR1 is MNHNS and CDR2 is SASEGT. The CDR3 loop spans 13 amino acids.

The chain has TRBV10-3 and TRBJ2-3, with TRBD2 matching over 10 bases. After removal of 6 bases from V and 5 bases from J, the junction contained 8 bases not matched to a gene. The germline gives CDR1 ENHRY, CDR2 SYGVKD. This CDR3 is built from 15 residues. Here the CDR3 DNA reads TGTGCCATCAGGTCAGCGGGGGGGCAGGGAGATACGCAGTATTTT. This sequence encodes CAIRSAGGQGDTQYF.

The rearrangement uses TRBV2 and TRBJ2-7, with 7 bases lining up with TRBD1. The J segment lost 3 bases and the V segment lost 4 bases, leaving 0 bases of the junction unmatched. The length of the CDR3 is 12 residues. CDR1 and CDR2 from the germline V gene are SNHLY and FYNNEI. CDR3 in amino acids: CASSGDSYEQYF. CDR3 sequence (DNA): TGTGCCAGCAGTGGGGACAGCTACGAGCAGTACTTC.

This clonotype was counted a few times. J is TRBJ1-1 and V is TRBV7-6; D remains ambiguous. Trimming shortened V by 5 bases and J by 2 bases, and 12 bases separated the two germline ends. Germline V lookup: CDR1 SGHVS, CDR2 FNYEAQ. The CDR3 has 14 amino acids. DNA of the CDR3: TGTGCCAGCAGCCTCAGGACGGATAACACTGAAGCTTTCTTT. Its protein product is CASSLRTDNTEAFF.